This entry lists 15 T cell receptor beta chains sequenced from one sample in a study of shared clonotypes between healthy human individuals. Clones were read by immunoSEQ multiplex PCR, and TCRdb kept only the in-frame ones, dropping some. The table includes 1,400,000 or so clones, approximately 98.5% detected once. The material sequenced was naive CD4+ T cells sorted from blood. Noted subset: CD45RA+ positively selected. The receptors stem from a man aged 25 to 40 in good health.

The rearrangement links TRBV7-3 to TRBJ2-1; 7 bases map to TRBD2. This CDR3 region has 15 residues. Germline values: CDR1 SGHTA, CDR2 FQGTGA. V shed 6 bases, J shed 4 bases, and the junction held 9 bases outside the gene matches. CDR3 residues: CASSKQRGGYNEQFF. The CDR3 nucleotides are TGTGCCAGCAGTAAACAGCGGGGTGGTTACAATGAGCAGTTCTTC.

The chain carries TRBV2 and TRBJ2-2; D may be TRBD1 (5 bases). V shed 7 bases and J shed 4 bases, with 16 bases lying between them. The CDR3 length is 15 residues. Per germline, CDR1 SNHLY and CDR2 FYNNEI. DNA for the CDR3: TGTGCCAGCATCGGTAACAGGAGATTCACCGGGGAGCTGTTTTTT. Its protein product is CASIGNRRFTGELFF.

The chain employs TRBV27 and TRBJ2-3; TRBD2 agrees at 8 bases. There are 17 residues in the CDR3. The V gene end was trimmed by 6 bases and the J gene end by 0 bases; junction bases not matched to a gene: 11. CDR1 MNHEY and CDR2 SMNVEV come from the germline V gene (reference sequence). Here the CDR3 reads CASSRISGASSTDTQYF. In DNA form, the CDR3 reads TGTGCCAGCAGCCGAATTAGCGGGGCCTCTAGCACAGATACGCAGTATTTT.

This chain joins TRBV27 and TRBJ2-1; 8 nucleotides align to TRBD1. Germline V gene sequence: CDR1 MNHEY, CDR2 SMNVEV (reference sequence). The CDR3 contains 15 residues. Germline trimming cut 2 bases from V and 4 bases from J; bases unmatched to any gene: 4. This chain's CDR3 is CASSLAGTGYNEQFF. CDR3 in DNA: TGTGCCAGCAGTTTAGCGGGGACAGGATACAATGAGCAGTTCTTC.

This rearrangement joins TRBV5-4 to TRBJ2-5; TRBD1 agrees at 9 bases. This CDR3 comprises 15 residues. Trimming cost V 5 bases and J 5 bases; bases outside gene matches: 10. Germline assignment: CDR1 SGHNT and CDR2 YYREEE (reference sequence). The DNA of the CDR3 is TGTGCCAGCAGGCGGCAACAGGGGGCAGGGGAGACCCAGTACTTC. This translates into CASRRQQGAGETQYF.

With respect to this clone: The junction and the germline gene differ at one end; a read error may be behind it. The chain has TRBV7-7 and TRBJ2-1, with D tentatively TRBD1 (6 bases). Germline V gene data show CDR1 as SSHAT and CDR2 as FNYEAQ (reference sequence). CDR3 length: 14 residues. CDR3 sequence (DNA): TGTGCTAGCAGTTTGACAGGCCCTAGTAATGAGCAGTTCTTC. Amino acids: CASSLTGPSNEQFF. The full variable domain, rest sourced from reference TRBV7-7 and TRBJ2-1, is GAGVSQSPRYKVTKRGQDVTLRCDPISSHATLYWYQQALGQGPEFLTYFNYEAQPDKSGLPSDRFSAERPEGSISTLTIQRTEQRDSAMYRCASSLTGPSNEQFFGPGTRLTVL.

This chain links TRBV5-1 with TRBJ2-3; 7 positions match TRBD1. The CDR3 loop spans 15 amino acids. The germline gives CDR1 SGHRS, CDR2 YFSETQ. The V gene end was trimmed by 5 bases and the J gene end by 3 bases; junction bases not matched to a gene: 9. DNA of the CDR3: TGCGCCAGCAGGTATTCAACAGGGGTTACAGATACGCAGTATTTT. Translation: CASRYSTGVTDTQYF.

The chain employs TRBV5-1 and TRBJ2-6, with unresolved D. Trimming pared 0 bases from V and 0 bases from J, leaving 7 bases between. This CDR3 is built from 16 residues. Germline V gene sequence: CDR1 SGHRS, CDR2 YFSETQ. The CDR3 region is CASSLVSSSGANVLTF. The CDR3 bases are TGCGCCAGCAGCTTGGTGTCTAGCTCTGGGGCCAACGTCCTGACTTTC.

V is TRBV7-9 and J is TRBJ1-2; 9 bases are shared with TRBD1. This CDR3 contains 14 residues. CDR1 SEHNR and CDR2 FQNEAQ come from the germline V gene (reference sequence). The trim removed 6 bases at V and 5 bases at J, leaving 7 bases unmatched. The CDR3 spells CASREGQGEYGYTF. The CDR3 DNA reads TGTGCCAGCAGGGAGGGACAGGGCGAATATGGCTACACCTTC.

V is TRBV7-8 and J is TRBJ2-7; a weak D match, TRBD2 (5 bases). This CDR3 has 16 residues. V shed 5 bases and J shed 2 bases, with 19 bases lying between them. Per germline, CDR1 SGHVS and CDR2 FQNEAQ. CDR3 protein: CASSPRARGPTYEQYF. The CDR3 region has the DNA TGTGCCAGCAGCCCCCGAGCCCGGGGTCCAACCTACGAGCAGTACTTC.

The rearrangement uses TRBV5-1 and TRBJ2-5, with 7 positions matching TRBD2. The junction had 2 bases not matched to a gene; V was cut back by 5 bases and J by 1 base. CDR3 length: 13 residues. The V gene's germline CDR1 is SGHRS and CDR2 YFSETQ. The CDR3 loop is CASRGLVQETQYF. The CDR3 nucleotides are TGCGCCAGCAGAGGACTAGTCCAAGAGACCCAGTACTTC.

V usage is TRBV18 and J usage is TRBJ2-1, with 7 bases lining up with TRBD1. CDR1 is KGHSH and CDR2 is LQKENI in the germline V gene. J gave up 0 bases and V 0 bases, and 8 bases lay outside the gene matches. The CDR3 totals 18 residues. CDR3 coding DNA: TGTGCCAGCTCACCACCGGTGGGACAGACAACCTCCTACAATGAGCAGTTCTTC. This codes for CASSPPVGQTTSYNEQFF.

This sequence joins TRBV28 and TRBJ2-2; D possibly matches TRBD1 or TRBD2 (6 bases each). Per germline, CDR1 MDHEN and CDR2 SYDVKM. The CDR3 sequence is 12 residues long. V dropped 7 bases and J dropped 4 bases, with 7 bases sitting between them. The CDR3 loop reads CASKGGTGELFF. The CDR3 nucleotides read TGTGCCAGCAAGGGGGGCACCGGGGAGCTGTTTTTT.

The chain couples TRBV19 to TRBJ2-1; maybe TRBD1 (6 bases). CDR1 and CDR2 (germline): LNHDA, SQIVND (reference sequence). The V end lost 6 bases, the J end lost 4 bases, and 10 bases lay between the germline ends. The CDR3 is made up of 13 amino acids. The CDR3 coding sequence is TGTGCCAGTAGAAAGGACAGTTACAATGAGCAGTTCTTC. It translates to CASRKDSYNEQFF. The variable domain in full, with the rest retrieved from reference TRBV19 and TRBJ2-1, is DGGITQSPKYLFRKEGQNVTLSCEQNLNHDAMYWYRQDPGQGLRLIYYSQIVNDFQKGDIAEGYSVSREKKESFPLTVTSAQKNPTAFYLCASRKDSYNEQFFGPGTRLTVL.

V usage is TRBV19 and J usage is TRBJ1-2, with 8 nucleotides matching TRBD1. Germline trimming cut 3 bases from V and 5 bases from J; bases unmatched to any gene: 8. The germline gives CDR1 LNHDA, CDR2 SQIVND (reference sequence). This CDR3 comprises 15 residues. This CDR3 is CASSMIGTGSYGYTF. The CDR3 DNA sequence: TGTGCCAGTAGTATGATCGGGACAGGCTCGTATGGCTACACCTTC.